Listed below are T cell receptor beta chains from one sample, sequenced in a study of T cell responses to AZD1222 COVID-19 vaccine. The protocol was immunoSEQ multiplex PCR, while the TCRdb copy is restricted to in-frame clones and leaves out a portion. Of roughly 150,000 clones listed, roughly 90% were seen once; the top ten hold more than 1.5%. Material: peripheral blood, obtained 28 days after the second AZD1222 dose. The receptor set was obtained from an adult who received the AZD1222 COVID-19 vaccine. The CDR3 runs from the conserved cysteine through the conserved F or W. D genes are given only for firm matches. The size of a clone is reported for some rows only, either as once, few or many, or as a class for expanded clones.

D	J	size	V	DNA	CDR3
.	TRBJ1-1	.	TRBV6-5	TGTGCCAGCATAAAAAAGCTTAACTTAAACACTGAAGCTTTCTTT	CASIKKLNLNTEAFF
.	TRBJ2-1	.	TRBV5-1	TGCGCCAGCAGCTTGGACGGATACAGCTCCTACAATGAGCAGTTCTTC	CASSLDGYSSYNEQFF
TRBD1	TRBJ1-1	.	TRBV9	TGTGCCAGCAGCGCCGACAGGGACACTGAAGCTTTCTTT	CASSADRDTEAFF
.	TRBJ1-3	.	TRBV6-5	TGTGCCAGCGGGGATGCCAGGGGCGGAAACACCATATATTTT	CASGDARGGNTIYF
.	TRBJ2-7	.	TRBV4-1	TGCGCCAGCAGCCGAATTGGGGTAGTTAGGGGAAGGACCTACGAGCAGTACTTC	CASSRIGVVRGRTYEQYF
.	TRBJ2-1	.	TRBV19	TGTGCCAGTAGTTACAGCAGCTCCTACAATGAGCAGTTCTTC	CASSYSSSYNEQFF
TRBD1	TRBJ1-2	.	TRBV2	TGTGCCAGCAGTGCTTCCGGGACAGGGGGCGTTGGTGGCTACACCTTC	CASSASGTGGVGGYTF
.	TRBJ1-2	.	TRBV18	TGTGCCAGCTCACCAAGTGTGGAGAGGGAGAACTCTAACTATGGCTACACCTTC	CASSPSVERENSNYGYTF
.	TRBJ1-2	.	TRBV5-1	TGCGCCAGCAGCCAGCCCGAATCTGAGGCCCGAAACTATGGCTACACCTTC	CASSQPESEARNYGYTF
.	TRBJ1-2	few	TRBV6-5	TGTGCCAGCAGTCCGGGGGACCGCAGGGGCTACACCTTC	CASSPGDRRGYTF
.	TRBJ1-2	.	TRBV27	TGTGCCAGCAGTTTATCCTGGGCCACGAATGGCTACACCTTC	CASSLSWATNGYTF
TRBD1	TRBJ1-2	.	TRBV5-1	TGCGCCAGCAGCTTGGCCGGGGACAGAAACTATGGCTACACCTTC	CASSLAGDRNYGYTF
.	TRBJ1-3	.	TRBV7-8	TGTGCCAGCAGCCCTGGGGCCGTTGCGGCCATATATTTT	CASSPGAVAAIYF
TRBD1	TRBJ1-2	once	TRBV7-9	TGTGCCAGCAGCTTAGCTAATCGACAGGGGATCCACTATGGCTACACCTTC	CASSLANRQGIHYGYTF
.	TRBJ2-7	.	TRBV7-2	TGTGCCAGCAGCTTAGGTTCTGTTCCGGCGGAGCAGTACTTC	CASSLGSVPAEQYF
.	TRBJ2-7	.	TRBV5-1	TGCGCCAGCAGCAAATACCCCGGGACGAATTCCTACGAGCAGTACTTC	CASSKYPGTNSYEQYF
TRBD1	TRBJ1-2	.	TRBV5-1	TGCGCCAGCAGTACCGGGACAGGGGACGGCTACACCTTC	CASSTGTGDGYTF
TRBD2	TRBJ2-3	.	TRBV4-2	TGTGCCAGCAGCCAAGACCCCCCTAGCGGAGGATCCCACACAGATACGCAGTATTTT	CASSQDPPSGGSHTDTQYF
.	TRBJ1-2	few	TRBV5-1	TGCGCCAGCAGCTTGGATGCCCAGGGCTACACCTTC	CASSLDAQGYTF
.	TRBJ1-2	.	TRBV10-1	TGCGCCAGCAGTGAGAACCAGGGCTATGGCTACACCTTC	CASSENQGYGYTF
.	TRBJ1-1	.	TRBV6-5	TGTGCCAGCAGATCGGGGGGGCCGGTAACTGAAGCTTTCTTT	CASRSGGPVTEAFF
.	TRBJ2-2	few	TRBV15	TGTGCCACCAGGTTAACAGGGTTTGGCGGGGAGCTGTTTTTT	CATRLTGFGGELFF
.	TRBJ1-6	.	TRBV19	TGTGCCAGTACCCCCCGACAGGCGAGCTATAATTCACCCCTCCACTTT	CASTPRQASYNSPLHF
TRBD1	TRBJ2-7	.	TRBV19	TGTGCCAGTAGTGCTCACAGGGGGCAATACGAGCAGTACTTC	CASSAHRGQYEQYF
.	TRBJ1-2	.	TRBV7-6	TGTGCCAGCAGCTTAGCTGCAGGGGATCTGCGCTACACCTTC	CASSLAAGDLRYTF
.	TRBJ1-4	.	TRBV19	TGTGCCAGCCGACAGTTAGCAAATGAAAAACTGTTTTTT	CASRQLANEKLFF
.	TRBJ1-1	.	TRBV12-3/TRBV12-4	TGTGCCAGCTCCAACAGGGCGAACACTGAAGCTTTCTTT	CASSNRANTEAFF
TRBD2	TRBJ2-5	once	TRBV2	TGTGCCAGCAGTAAGCTAGCGGGCTCTCAAGAGACCCAGTACTTC	CASSKLAGSQETQYF
TRBD1	TRBJ1-4	.	TRBV9	TGTGCCAGCAGCGCTCCGGGAGGGGGCGGAAGTGAAAAACTGTTTTTT	CASSAPGGGGSEKLFF
.	TRBJ1-4	.	TRBV6-5	TGTGCCAGCAGCCTTCTATTGAGAGCTAATGAAAAACTGTTTTTT	CASSLLLRANEKLFF
.	TRBJ2-7	.	TRBV11-2	TGTGCCAGCAGCTTAGATCTTGAGCAGTACTTC	CASSLDLEQYF
.	TRBJ1-5	.	TRBV19	TGTGCCAGTAGACCACAGGGTCGTCAGCCCCAGCATTTT	CASRPQGRQPQHF
.	TRBJ1-1	.	TRBV6-5	TGTGCCAGCAGGGGAAGGGCGTACACTGAAGCTTTCTTT	CASRGRAYTEAFF
TRBD1	TRBJ1-3	.	TRBV2	TGTGCCAGCAGTGACCAGGGGGGAGGAAACACCATATATTTT	CASSDQGGGNTIYF
.	TRBJ2-1	.	TRBV2	TGTGCCAGCAGTGATGCAGGGCTAGTCCAGTTCTTC	CASSDAGLVQFF
.	TRBJ1-3	.	TRBV5-1	TGCGCCAGCAGCGCCCTTGCAGGGCTCGGAAACACCATATATTTT	CASSALAGLGNTIYF
.	TRBJ1-1	.	TRBV9	TGTGCCAGCAGCGCCGGGTCCTACACTGAAGCTTTCTTT	CASSAGSYTEAFF
.	TRBJ2-2	.	TRBV20-1	TGCAGTGCCAGTCAGGGGGGCACCGGGGAGCTGTTTTTT	CSASQGGTGELFF
.	TRBJ1-1	.	TRBV27	TGTGCCAGCAGTGGTAGGGCCCCAGGGAGAACTGAAGCTTTCTTT	CASSGRAPGRTEAFF
.	TRBJ1-2	.	TRBV3-1/TRBV3-2	TGTGCCAGCAGCCTGTTGGGTCGGGGCTACACCTTC	CASSLLGRGYTF
TRBD2	TRBJ2-1	.	TRBV18	TGTGCCAGCTCCCCCGGACTAGCCCGAGATGAGCAGTTCTTC	CASSPGLARDEQFF
.	TRBJ1-1	.	TRBV14	TGTGCCAGCAGCTACTACACCCTTGCGGACACTGAAGCTTTCTTT	CASSYYTLADTEAFF
TRBD2	TRBJ2-7	.	TRBV3-1/TRBV3-2	TGTGCCAGCAGCCAAGTCTCTAGCGGCTACGAGCAGTACTTC	CASSQVSSGYEQYF
TRBD2	TRBJ2-5	.	TRBV7-9	TGTGCCAGCAGCCCACTAGCGGGAGCAGTCAGTGGGCAAGAGACCCAGTACTTC	CASSPLAGAVSGQETQYF
.	TRBJ2-3	.	TRBV5-1	TGCGCCAGCAGCTTGGCCGAAACAGATACGCAGTATTTT	CASSLAETDTQYF
TRBD2	TRBJ2-1	.	TRBV4-1	TGCGCCAGCACAAGTAGCGGGCGGTTCTACAATGAGCAGTTCTTC	CASTSSGRFYNEQFF
TRBD1	TRBJ1-2	.	TRBV5-4	TGTGCCAGCAGCTTAGGACCCGACAGGGAGAAGAATGGCTACACCTTC	CASSLGPDREKNGYTF
.	TRBJ1-3	.	TRBV5-1	TGCGCCAGCAGCCCTGGGGGACAAGGAAGTCTCTCTGGAAACACCATATATTTT	CASSPGGQGSLSGNTIYF
TRBD1	TRBJ1-1	.	TRBV6-5	TGTGCCAGCAGCCCAAGACAGGGTTGGGACACTGAAGCTTTCTTT	CASSPRQGWDTEAFF
.	TRBJ2-5	.	TRBV7-2	TGTGCCAGCAGCCCCCAACCGACTAACTACGGCGGGACCCAGTACTTC	CASSPQPTNYGGTQYF
.	TRBJ2-7	.	TRBV3-1/TRBV3-2	TGTGCCAGCAGCCAAGGGACTATACCCTACGAGCAGTACTTC	CASSQGTIPYEQYF
TRBD1	TRBJ1-5	.	TRBV27	TGTGCCAGCAGCACAGGGGGCTTTCAGCCCCAGCATTTT	CASSTGGFQPQHF
.	TRBJ1-1	.	TRBV9	TGTGCCAGCAGCGTAGCGGGGTTGGGCACTGAAGCTTTCTTT	CASSVAGLGTEAFF
.	TRBJ2-5	.	TRBV7-6	TGTGCCAGCAGCTTAGCCCCTTGGGCAGGGGCCAACCTTTACCAAGAGACCCAGTACTTC	CASSLAPWAGANLYQETQYF
.	TRBJ1-1	.	TRBV2	TGTGCCAGCAGCGTCCCGACAAAAAGGACGGCTGAAGCTTTCTTT	CASSVPTKRTAEAFF
TRBD2	TRBJ2-1	once	TRBV13	TGTGCCAGCAGCTTGCGGGGGGCCGCCGTGGGCAATGAGCAGTTCTTC	CASSLRGAAVGNEQFF
.	TRBJ2-5	once	TRBV6-5	TGTGCCAGCAGTTACTCTACGTCGGCGGGCCAAGAGACCCAGTACTTC	CASSYSTSAGQETQYF